This T cell receptor beta chain was captured by sequencing in a study of CD8 T cells in ankylosing spondylitis. Whole-study findings and limits: Earlier authors reported some of these motif variants in reactive arthritis synovial fluid and blood. Researchers reportedly found disease-linked clones significantly enriched in matched ankylosing spondylitis synovial fluid.

From the 5' RACE reads, TCRdb called clonotypes with MiXCR, one entry per CDR3 protein. Among a few hundred thousand distinct CDR3 sequences listed, around 21% were seen once. The germline V and J ends were trimmed by 5 bases and 1 base, with 6 bases remaining between them. Germline CDR1 is ENHRY and CDR2 is SYGVKD. This CDR3 comprises 12 residues. This clonotype was detected a few times. Its antigen is not identified. Source material: blood, either unsorted or a sorted T cell fraction (not recorded which). This sequence originates from a female donor with ankylosing spondylitis or in good health (not recorded which). The chain uses TRBV10-3 and TRBJ2-7; the D is unclear. The CDR3 is CAISRLSYEQYF. The DNA for the CDR3 is TGTGCCATCAGTCGCCTATCCTACGAGCAGTACTTC.